This T cell receptor beta chain came from a study of blood T cells in healthy people across ages. This CDR3 spans 14 amino acids. V lost 3 bases, J lost 4 bases, and 11 bases lay in between. Germline V gene sequence: CDR1 KGHSH, CDR2 LQKENI. Primers used in a second PCR of roughly 7 to 12 cycles were a sample-barcoded 5' primer and a J-beta primer mix. The study obtained at least 3 million CDR3-containing paired-end reads from every sample. TCRdb itself ran the 5' RACE reads through MiXCR, one entry per CDR3 protein. This sample has 600,000 to 900,000 distinct CDR3 sequences, with about a quarter found just once. These data also formed part of another study, on T cells of mothers and their children. This second study says: It was observed that no persistent microchimeric T cell clones could be detected.

The chain recombines TRBV18 with TRBJ2-3; no definite D call. The TCR comes from a boy between 10 and 17 years old in good health. Material for sequencing was blood. The DNA of the CDR3 is TGTGCCAGCTCACCTCTTTCCCGGGCAGATACGCAGTATTTT. Translating gives CASSPLSRADTQYF.